These 11 T cell receptor beta chains share one sample of origin, sequenced in a study of blood T cell repertoires in COVID-19. Here immunoSEQ multiplex PCR was the method, and the copy in TCRdb shows in-frame clones only, minus some. The repertoire holds around 41,000 clones, about 83% seen once, with approximately 45% in the top ten. The material sequenced was peripheral blood. These receptors were obtained from a woman at least 80 years old with active or convalescent COVID-19.

The chain carries TRBV6-2 or TRBV6-3 and TRBJ2-1; 15 nucleotides match TRBD2. The CDR3 sequence is 16 residues long. CDR1 MNHEY and CDR2 SVGEGT come from the germline V gene. With 6 bases clipped from V and 7 bases from J, the junction kept 7 bases outside the gene matches. CDR3 sequence (DNA): TGTGCCAGCAGCCTCTGGGGACTAGCGGGAGGAAATGAGCAGTTCTTC. Amino acid sequence: CASSLWGLAGGNEQFF.

This clone came up once. The CDR3 coding sequence is TGTGCCAGCAGTGAATCGGACAGGGGAGTCAATGAGCAGTTCTTC. As protein: CASSESDRGVNEQFF. The chain joins TRBV25-1 to TRBJ2-1; 9 bases match TRBD1. Trimming at V came to 1 base and at J to 6 bases, leaving 4 bases not matched to a gene. The length of the CDR3 is 15 residues. Per germline, CDR1 MGHDK and CDR2 SYGVNS.

The genes are TRBV4-2 and TRBJ1-3, with 10 bases fitting TRBD1. V dropped 4 bases and J dropped 9; count of bases not matched to a gene: 9. CDR1 LGHNA and CDR2 YNFKEQ come from the germline V gene. CDR3 size: 15 residues. The CDR3 protein is CASSLGTGEESTIYF. In DNA form, the CDR3 reads TGTGCCAGCAGCCTAGGGACAGGGGAGGAAAGCACCATATATTTT.

The chain uses TRBV6-5 and TRBJ1-6, with D maybe TRBD1 (6 bases). The CDR3 covers 14 residues. Germline V gene sequence: CDR1 MNHEY, CDR2 SVGAGI. Trimming pared 6 bases from V and 9 bases from J, leaving 15 bases between. The CDR3 loop is CASRNRALSSPLHF. The CDR3 nucleotides are TGTGCCAGCAGGAACAGGGCGTTGAGTTCACCCCTCCACTTT.

The rearrangement joins TRBV6-5 to TRBJ1-3; TRBD1 agrees at 9 bases. CDR1 and CDR2 from the germline V gene are MNHEY and SVGAGI. CDR3 size: 16 residues. V gave up 4 bases and J gave up 2 bases; unmatched junction bases: 6. CDR3 protein: CASSSYDRGTGNTIYF. The CDR3 DNA is TGTGCCAGCAGTTCCTACGACAGGGGGACTGGAAACACCATATATTTT.

For the CDR3, the DNA is TGTGCCATCATGTCTAGCGGGAGTGGAGATACGCAGTATTTT. Protein product: CAIMSSGSGDTQYF. The chain uses TRBV10-3 and TRBJ2-3, with 10 bases that match TRBD2. The junction had 6 bases not matched to a gene; V was cut back by 7 bases and J by 5 bases. The CDR3 has 14 residues. CDR1 is ENHRY, CDR2 SYGVKD, per germline.

This clone has only one observation. This chain uses TRBV3-1 (or the pseudogene TRBV3-2) with TRBJ2-1; 10 bases align to TRBD2. Germline V gives CDR1 LGHDT, CDR2 YNNKEL (reference sequence). CDR3 size: 15 residues. J lost 9 bases, V lost 3 bases, and 8 bases had no gene match. The CDR3 DNA is TGTGCCAGCAGCCAGAGGACTAGCGGCACCTCTGAGCAGTTCTTC. This sequence encodes CASSQRTSGTSEQFF.

The rearrangement joins TRBV28 to TRBJ2-2; tentative D call: TRBD1 (5 bases). Trimming took off 8 bases at V and 1 base at J, with 11 bases between the two ends. The CDR3 loop spans 14 amino acids. Germline V gene sequence: CDR1 MDHEN, CDR2 SYDVKM. CDR3 in amino acids: CASLKGLNTGELFF. The DNA of the CDR3 is TGTGCCAGCTTGAAGGGGTTGAACACCGGGGAGCTGTTTTTT.

V gene TRBV29-1 combines with J gene TRBJ1-1; tentative D call: TRBD1 (5 bases). Trimming took 1 base from V and 3 from J, leaving 6 bases between them. This CDR3 comprises 12 residues. CDR1 and CDR2 from the germline V gene are SQVTM and ANQGSEA. CDR3 nucleotides: TGCAGCGTTGAAGGACAGCACACTGAAGCTTTCTTT. Protein product: CSVEGQHTEAFF. Full variable domain (remainder filled in from reference TRBV29-1 and TRBJ1-1): SAVISQKPSRDICQRGTSLTIQCQVDSQVTMMFWYRQQPGQSLTLIATANQGSEATYESGFVIDKFPISRPNLTFSTLTVSNMSPEDSSIYLCSVEGQHTEAFFGQGTRLTVV.

The rearrangement joins TRBV7-9 to TRBJ2-3; a possible D gene is TRBD2 (6 bases). V shed 4 bases and J shed 9 bases, with 20 bases lying between them. Germline CDR1 and CDR2: SEHNR and FQNEAQ (reference sequence). The length of the CDR3 is 15 residues. CDR3: CASSSGTQSFITQYF. CDR3 nucleotides: TGTGCCAGCAGCTCCGGGACTCAGTCTTTTATCACGCAGTATTTT.

The rearrangement uses TRBV2 and TRBJ2-5; D is unresolved. The germline V gene has CDR1 SNHLY and CDR2 FYNNEI. Trimming shortened V by 6 bases and J by 3 bases, and 8 bases separated the two germline ends. The CDR3 runs 12 residues. The CDR3 nucleotides read TGTGCCAGCAGCGGAGCCGAAGAGACCCAGTACTTC. As protein: CASSGAEETQYF.